The 6 T cell receptor beta chains below were found in one sample sequenced in a study of a mutant IDH1 vaccine in newly diagnosed glioma. Profiling relied on immunoSEQ multiplex PCR, and the TCRdb table lists in-frame clones only, not all of them. The sample shows under 90,000 clones, about four fifths of them seen only once. Described time point: baseline, week 1 (first vaccination visit). Stated treatment: pre-vaccination baseline after standard-of-care therapy. The sequences come from PBMCs, collected from a glioma patient treated with radiotherapy, temozolomide or both. The receptors come from a man aged 50 to 60 with glioma.

The chain couples TRBV7-2 to TRBJ2-3, with D tentatively TRBD2 (5 bases). CDR1 and CDR2 (germline): SGHTA, FQGNSA. The CDR3 runs 15 residues. Trimming removed 1 base from V and 5 bases from J, with 13 bases in between. The DNA for the CDR3 is TGTGCCAGCAGCTTAGAGGGAGTAGCAGGAGATACGCAGTATTTT. This gives the protein CASSLEGVAGDTQYF.

This clone was detected many times. The chain combines TRBV6-6 with TRBJ1-2; 7 bases map to TRBD1. The germline V gene encodes CDR1 MNHNY and CDR2 SVGAGI (reference sequence). The trim removed 2 bases at V and 6 bases at J, leaving 9 bases unmatched. This CDR3 region has 15 residues. In DNA form, the CDR3 reads TGTGCCAGCAGTTACATACTACAGGGGATGGATGGCTACACCTTC. Encoded protein: CASSYILQGMDGYTF.

V and J are TRBV15 and TRBJ2-6; D gene uncertain. Trimming shortened V by 4 bases and J by 0 bases, and 7 bases separated the two germline ends. There are 15 residues in the CDR3. CDR1 and CDR2 (germline): LNHNV, YYDKDF (reference sequence). The CDR3 sequence is CATSNVYSGANVLTF. Written as DNA, the CDR3 is TGTGCCACCAGCAACGTTTACTCTGGGGCCAACGTCCTGACTTTC.

The gene calls are TRBV6-1 and TRBJ2-1, with D unresolved. Trimming stripped 3 bases from V and 0 bases from J, with 9 bases between. The CDR3 length is 15 residues. CDR1 is MNHNS, CDR2 SASEGT, per germline. The CDR3 reads CASSEGRSSYNEQFF. The CDR3 region has the DNA TGTGCCAGCAGTGAGGGTCGGAGCTCCTACAATGAGCAGTTCTTC.

The rearrangement uses TRBV7-8 and TRBJ1-2, with D possibly matching TRBD1 (6 bases). CDR1 is SGHVS, CDR2 FQNEAQ, per germline. V was pared by 6 bases and J by 5 bases, with 13 bases between. CDR3 size: 13 residues. The CDR3 DNA reads as TGTGCCAGCAGATGGGGGCCTGGGTATGGCTACACCTTC. The encoded protein is CASRWGPGYGYTF.

The rearrangement uses TRBV2 and TRBJ2-1; D not certain. V lost 5 bases and J lost 0, with 5 bases in between. Germline-derived CDR1 and CDR2 are SNHLY and FYNNEI. This CDR3 contains 13 residues. In nucleotides, the CDR3 is TGTGCCAGCAGTCCGAGCTCCTACAATGAGCAGTTCTTC. Residues: CASSPSSYNEQFF.